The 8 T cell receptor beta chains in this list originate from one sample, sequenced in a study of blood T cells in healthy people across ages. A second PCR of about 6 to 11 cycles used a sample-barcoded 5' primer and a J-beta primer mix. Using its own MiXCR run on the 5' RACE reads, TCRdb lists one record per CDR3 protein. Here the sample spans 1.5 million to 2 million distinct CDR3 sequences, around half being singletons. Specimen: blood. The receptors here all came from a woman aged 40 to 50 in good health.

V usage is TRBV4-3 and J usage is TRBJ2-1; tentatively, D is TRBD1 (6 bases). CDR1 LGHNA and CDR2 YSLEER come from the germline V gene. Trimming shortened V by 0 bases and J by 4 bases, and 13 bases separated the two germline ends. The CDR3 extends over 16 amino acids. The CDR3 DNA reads TGCGCCAGCAGCCAAGATAACAGGGTCAGATACAATGAGCAGTTCTTC. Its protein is CASSQDNRVRYNEQFF.

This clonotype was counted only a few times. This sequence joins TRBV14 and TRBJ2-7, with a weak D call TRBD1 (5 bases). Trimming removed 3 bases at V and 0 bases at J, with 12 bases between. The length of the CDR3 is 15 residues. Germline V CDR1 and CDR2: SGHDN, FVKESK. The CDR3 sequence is CASSQSGRSSYEQYF. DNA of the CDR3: TGTGCCAGCAGCCAGTCAGGGCGTAGCTCCTACGAGCAGTACTTC.

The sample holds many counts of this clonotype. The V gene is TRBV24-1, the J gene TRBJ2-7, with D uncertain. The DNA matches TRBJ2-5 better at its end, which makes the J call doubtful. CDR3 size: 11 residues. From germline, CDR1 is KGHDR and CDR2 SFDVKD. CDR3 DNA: TGTGCCACCAGTGATGCGGAGACCCAGTACTTC. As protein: CATSDAETQYF.

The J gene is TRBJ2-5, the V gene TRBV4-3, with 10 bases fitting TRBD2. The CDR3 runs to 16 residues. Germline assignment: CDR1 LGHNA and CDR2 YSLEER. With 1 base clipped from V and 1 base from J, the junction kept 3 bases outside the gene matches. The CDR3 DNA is TGCGCCAGCAGCCAAGCGCTAGCGGGGGTCCAAGAGACCCAGTACTTC. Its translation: CASSQALAGVQETQYF.

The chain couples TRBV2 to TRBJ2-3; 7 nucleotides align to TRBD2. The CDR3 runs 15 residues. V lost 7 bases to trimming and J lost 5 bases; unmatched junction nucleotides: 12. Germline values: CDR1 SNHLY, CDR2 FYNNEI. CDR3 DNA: TGTGCCAGCACCCTGAGGACTAGTAGGATAGATACGCAGTATTTT. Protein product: CASTLRTSRIDTQYF.

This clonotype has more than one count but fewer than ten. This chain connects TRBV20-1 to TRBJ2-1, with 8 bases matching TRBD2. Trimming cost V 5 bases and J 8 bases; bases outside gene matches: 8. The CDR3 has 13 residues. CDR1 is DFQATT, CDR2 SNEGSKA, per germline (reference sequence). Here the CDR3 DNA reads TGCAGTGCTCGGCGGGGGGCGGTCGATGAGCAGTTCTTC. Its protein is CSARRGAVDEQFF.

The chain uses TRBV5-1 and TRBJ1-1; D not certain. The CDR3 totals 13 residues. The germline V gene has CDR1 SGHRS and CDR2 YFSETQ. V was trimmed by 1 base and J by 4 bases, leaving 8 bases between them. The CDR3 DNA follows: TGCGCCAGCAGCTTGTTGACTGGCACTGAAGCTTTCTTT. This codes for CASSLLTGTEAFF.

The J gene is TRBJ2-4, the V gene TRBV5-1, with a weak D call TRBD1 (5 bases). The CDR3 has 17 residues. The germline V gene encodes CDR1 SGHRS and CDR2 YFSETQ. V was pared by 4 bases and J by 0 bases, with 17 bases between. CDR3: CASSPRIQTVAKNIQYF. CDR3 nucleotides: TGCGCCAGCAGCCCGCGGATTCAGACAGTAGCCAAAAACATTCAGTACTTC.